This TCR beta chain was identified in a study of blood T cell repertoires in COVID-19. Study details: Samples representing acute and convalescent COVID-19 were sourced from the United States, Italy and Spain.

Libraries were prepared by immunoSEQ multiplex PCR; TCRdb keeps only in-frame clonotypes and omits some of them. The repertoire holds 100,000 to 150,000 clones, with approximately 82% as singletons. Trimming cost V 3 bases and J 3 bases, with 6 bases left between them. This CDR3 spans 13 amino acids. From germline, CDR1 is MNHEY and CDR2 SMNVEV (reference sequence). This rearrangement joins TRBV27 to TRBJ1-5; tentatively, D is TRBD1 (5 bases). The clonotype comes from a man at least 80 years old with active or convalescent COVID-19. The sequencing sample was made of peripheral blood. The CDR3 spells CASSFRDNQPQHF. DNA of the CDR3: TGTGCCAGCAGTTTCAGGGACAATCAGCCCCAGCATTTT.